What follows describes a single T cell receptor beta chain. Its specificity is unknown. Surgery without prior neoadjuvant therapy was the treatment of the selected pancreatic ductal adenocarcinoma patients. This specimen belongs to a study of T cells in pancreatic ductal adenocarcinoma. Whole-study results and caveats: Compared with tumor, blood showed more total productive templates and around 8-fold more clonotypes. Tumor and blood clonality did not differ significantly, about 0.1 versus 0.065.

Produced via immunoSEQ multiplex PCR; TCRdb's table is partial and in-frame only. The table records over 90,000 clones, about 95% of them present only once. This CDR3 is built from 13 residues. The J segment lost 7 bases and the V segment lost 7 bases, leaving 9 bases of the junction unmatched. Germline loops: CDR1 SGHRS, CDR2 YFSETQ. This TCR was sampled from a human donor with pancreatic ductal adenocarcinoma. The chain has TRBV5-1 and TRBJ2-7, with 9 bases aligning to TRBD1. The sequencing input was PBMCs. CDR3 DNA sequence: TGCGCCAGCCGCAGACAGGGGGTATTTGAGCAGTACTTC. Protein: CASRRQGVFEQYF.